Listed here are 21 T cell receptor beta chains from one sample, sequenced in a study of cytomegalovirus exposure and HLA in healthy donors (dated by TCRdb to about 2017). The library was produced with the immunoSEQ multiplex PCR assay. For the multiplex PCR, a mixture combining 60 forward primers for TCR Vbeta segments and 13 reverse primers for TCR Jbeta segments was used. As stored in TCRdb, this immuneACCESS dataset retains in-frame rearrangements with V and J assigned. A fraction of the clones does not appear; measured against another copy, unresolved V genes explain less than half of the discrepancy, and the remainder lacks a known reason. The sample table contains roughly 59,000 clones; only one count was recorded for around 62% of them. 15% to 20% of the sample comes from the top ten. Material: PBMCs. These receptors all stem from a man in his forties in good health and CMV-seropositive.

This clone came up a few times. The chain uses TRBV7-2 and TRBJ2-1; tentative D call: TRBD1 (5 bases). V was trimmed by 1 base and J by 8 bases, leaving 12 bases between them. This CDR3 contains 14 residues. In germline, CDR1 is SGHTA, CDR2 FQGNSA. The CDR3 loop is CASSLDIRVDEQFF. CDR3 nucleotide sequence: TGTGCCAGCAGCTTAGATATCAGGGTCGATGAGCAGTTCTTC.

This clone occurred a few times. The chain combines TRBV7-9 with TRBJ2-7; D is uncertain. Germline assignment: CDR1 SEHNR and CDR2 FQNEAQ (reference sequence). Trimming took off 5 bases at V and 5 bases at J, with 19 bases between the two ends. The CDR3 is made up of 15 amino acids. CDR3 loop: CASSPTTYLWDEQYF. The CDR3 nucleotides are TGTGCCAGCAGCCCAACTACATATCTCTGGGACGAGCAGTACTTC.

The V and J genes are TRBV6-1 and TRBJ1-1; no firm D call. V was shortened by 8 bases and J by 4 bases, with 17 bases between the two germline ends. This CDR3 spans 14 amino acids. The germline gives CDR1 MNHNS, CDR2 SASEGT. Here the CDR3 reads CASLPVRGFTEAFF. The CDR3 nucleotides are TGTGCCAGCCTCCCCGTGCGGGGTTTCACTGAAGCTTTCTTT.

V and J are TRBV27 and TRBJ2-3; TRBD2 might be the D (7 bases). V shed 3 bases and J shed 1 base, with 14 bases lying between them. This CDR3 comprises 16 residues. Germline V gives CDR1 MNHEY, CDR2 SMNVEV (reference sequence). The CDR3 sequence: CASSFIGGGGTDTQYF. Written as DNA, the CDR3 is TGTGCCAGCAGTTTTATCGGCGGGGGCGGCACAGATACGCAGTATTTT.

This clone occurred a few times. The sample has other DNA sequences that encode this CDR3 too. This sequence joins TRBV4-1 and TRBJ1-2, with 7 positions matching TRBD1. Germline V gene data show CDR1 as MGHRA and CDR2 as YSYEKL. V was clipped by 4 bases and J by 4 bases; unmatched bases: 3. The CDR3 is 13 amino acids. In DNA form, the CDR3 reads TGCGCCAGCAGCCCCCAGGGGGGCTATGGCTACACCTTC. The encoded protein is CASSPQGGYGYTF.

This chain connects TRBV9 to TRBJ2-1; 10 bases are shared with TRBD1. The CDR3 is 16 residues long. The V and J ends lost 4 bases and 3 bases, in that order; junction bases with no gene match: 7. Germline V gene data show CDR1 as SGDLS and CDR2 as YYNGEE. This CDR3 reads CASSPQGQGFYNEQFF. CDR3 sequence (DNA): TGTGCCAGCAGCCCCCAGGGACAGGGGTTCTACAATGAGCAGTTCTTC.

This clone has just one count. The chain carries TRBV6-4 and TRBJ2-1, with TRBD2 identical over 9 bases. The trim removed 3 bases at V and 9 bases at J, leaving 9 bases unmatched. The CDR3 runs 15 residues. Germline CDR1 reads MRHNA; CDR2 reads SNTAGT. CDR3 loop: CASSENSGSQGEQFF. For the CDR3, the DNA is TGTGCCAGCAGTGAAAATAGCGGGAGTCAGGGTGAGCAGTTCTTC.

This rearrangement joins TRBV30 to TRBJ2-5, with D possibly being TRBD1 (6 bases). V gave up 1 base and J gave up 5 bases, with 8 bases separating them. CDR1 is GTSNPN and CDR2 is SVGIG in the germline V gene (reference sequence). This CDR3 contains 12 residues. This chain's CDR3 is CAWSGTVETQYF. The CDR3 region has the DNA TGTGCCTGGAGTGGGACAGTGGAGACCCAGTACTTC.

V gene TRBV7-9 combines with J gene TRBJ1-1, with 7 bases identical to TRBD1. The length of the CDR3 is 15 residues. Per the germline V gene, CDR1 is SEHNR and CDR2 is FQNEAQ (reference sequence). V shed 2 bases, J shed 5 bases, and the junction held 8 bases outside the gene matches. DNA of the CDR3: TGTGCCAGCAGCTTACCGACAGGGTTTCGAACTGAAGCTTTCTTT. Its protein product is CASSLPTGFRTEAFF.

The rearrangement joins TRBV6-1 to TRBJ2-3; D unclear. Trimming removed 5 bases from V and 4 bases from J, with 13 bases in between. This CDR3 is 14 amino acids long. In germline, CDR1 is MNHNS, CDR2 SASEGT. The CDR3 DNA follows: TGTGCCAGCAGTCCTCACAGTGGCTCAGATACGCAGTATTTT. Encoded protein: CASSPHSGSDTQYF.

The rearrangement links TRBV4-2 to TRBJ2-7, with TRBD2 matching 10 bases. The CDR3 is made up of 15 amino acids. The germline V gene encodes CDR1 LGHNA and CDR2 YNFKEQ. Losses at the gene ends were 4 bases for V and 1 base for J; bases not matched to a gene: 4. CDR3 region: CASSRGTSESYEQYF. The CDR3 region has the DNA TGTGCCAGCAGCCGCGGGACTAGCGAATCCTACGAGCAGTACTTC.

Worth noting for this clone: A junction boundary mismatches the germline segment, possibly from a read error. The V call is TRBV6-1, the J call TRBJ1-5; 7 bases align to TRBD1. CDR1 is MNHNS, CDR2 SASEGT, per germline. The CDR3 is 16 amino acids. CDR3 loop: CASREDRDSWHQPQHF. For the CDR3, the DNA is TGTGCCAGCAGAGAAGACCGGGACAGTTGGCATCAGCCCCAGCATTTT.

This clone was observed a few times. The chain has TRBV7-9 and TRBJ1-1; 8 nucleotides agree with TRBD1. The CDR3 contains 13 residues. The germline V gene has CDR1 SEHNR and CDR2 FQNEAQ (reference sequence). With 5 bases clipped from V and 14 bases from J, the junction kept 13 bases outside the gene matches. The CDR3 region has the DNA TGTGCCAGCAGCCCAGACCCACAGGGGGAATCCTTCTTT. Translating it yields CASSPDPQGESFF.

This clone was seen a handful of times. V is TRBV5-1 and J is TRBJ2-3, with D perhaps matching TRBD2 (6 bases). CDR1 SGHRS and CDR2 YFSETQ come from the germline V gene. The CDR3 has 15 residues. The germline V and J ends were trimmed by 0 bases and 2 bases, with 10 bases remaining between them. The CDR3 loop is CASSLVASDTDTQYF. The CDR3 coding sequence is TGCGCCAGCAGCTTGGTTGCTAGCGACACAGATACGCAGTATTTT.

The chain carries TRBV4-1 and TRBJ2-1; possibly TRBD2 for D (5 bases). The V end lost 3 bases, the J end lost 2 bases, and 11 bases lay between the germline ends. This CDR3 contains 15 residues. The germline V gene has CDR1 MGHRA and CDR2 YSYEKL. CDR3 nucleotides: TGCGCCAGCAGCCAGACGCTAGCAACCTACAATGAGCAGTTCTTC. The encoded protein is CASSQTLATYNEQFF.

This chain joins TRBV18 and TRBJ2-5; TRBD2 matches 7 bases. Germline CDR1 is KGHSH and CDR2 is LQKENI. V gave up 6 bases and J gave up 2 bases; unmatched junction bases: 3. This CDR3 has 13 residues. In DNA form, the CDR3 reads TGTGCCAGCTCGAGGGGACTACAAGAGACCCAGTACTTC. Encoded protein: CASSRGLQETQYF.

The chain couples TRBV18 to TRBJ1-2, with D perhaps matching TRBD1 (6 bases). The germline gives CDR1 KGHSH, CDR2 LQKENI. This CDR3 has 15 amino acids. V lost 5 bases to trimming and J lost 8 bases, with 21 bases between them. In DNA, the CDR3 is TGTGCCAGCTCAGCCTACAGGGAGCGAGTTGGAGGCTACACCTTC. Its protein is CASSAYRERVGGYTF.

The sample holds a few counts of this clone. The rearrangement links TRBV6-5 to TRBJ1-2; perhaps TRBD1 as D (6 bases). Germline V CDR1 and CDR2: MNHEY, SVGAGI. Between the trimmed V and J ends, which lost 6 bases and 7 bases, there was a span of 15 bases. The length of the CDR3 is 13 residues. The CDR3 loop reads CASRPGGVGGYTF. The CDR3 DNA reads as TGTGCCAGCAGGCCGGGGGGCGTCGGTGGCTACACCTTC.

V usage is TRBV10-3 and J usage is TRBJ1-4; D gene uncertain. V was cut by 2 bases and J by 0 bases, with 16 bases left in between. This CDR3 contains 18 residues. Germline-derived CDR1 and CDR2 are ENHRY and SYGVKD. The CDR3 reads CAISEGRHFGTTNEKLFF. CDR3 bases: TGTGCCATCAGTGAGGGACGGCACTTCGGGACAACTAATGAAAAACTGTTTTTT.

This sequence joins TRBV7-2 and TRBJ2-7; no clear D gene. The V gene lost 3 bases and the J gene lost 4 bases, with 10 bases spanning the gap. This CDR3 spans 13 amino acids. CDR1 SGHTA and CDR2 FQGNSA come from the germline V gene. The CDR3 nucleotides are TGTGCCAGCAGCTTGTTTGATAGATACGAGCAGTACTTC. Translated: CASSLFDRYEQYF.

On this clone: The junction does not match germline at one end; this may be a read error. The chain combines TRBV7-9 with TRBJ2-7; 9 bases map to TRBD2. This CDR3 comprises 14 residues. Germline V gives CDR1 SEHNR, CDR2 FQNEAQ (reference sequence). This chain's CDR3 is CSSSLSGTSSEQYF. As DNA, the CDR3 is TGTTCCAGCAGCTTATCCGGGACTAGCAGCGAGCAGTACTTC.